A selection of T cell receptor beta chains follows, all from one sample in a study of T cell repertoires in cytomegalovirus infection. Each CDR3 protein gets one entry after TCRdb re-called the reads with MiXCR. The table records 250,000 or so distinct CDR3 sequences, 15% to 20% of them present only once. The sample taken for sequencing was CD8+ T cells from PBMCs. These receptors all come from a human donor in good health (CMV status not recorded). Some clones in this sample may be carry-over from other donors' samples. Both conserved end residues are part of each CDR3. The D gene is left open where the match is weak. The size field is filled for only some rows; it gives once, few, many or a size class.

J gene | D gene | clone size | V gene | CDR3 DNA | CDR3 protein
TRBJ2-7 | TRBD2 | NA | TRBV6-2/TRBV6-3 | TGTGCCAGCAGTTACTTAGAGCGGGGCTACGAGCAGTACTTC | CASSYLERGYEQYF
TRBJ1-1 | NA | few | TRBV28 | TGTGCCAGCAGATCCATTGGACAAGGATGGGGCACTGAAGCTTTCTTT | CASRSIGQGWGTEAFF
TRBJ1-2 | TRBD1 | many | TRBV27 | TGTGCCAGCAGCCCAGGGACAGGGGGCGACTATGGCTACACCTTC | CASSPGTGGDYGYTF
TRBJ2-1 | NA | NA | TRBV7-9 | TGTGCCAGCAGCGGGGTGAAAATCAATGAGCAGTTCTTC | CASSGVKINEQFF
TRBJ2-3 | TRBD2 | NA | TRBV29-1 | TGCAGCGTAGAACTAGCGGGGGGGAATCTCGGCACAGATACGCAGTATTTT | CSVELAGGNLGTDTQYF
TRBJ1-1 | NA | few | TRBV5-1 | TGCGCCAGCAGCTTGGAGGGGGGAAGGACGAACACTGAAGCTTTCTTT | CASSLEGGRTNTEAFF
TRBJ1-1 | NA | NA | TRBV20-1 | TGCAGTGCTATGACAGTTGAAGCTTTCTTT | CSAMTVEAFF
TRBJ2-7 | TRBD1 | many | TRBV7-6 | TGTGCCAGCAGCTTAGGCCTTGGGCTGACAGGGGAGGTGACCTACGAGCAGTACTTC | CASSLGLGLTGEVTYEQYF
TRBJ2-5 | TRBD1 | few | TRBV5-6 | TGTGCCAGCAGGGTCGGGACAGGCGATCGGGAGACCCAGTACTTC | CASRVGTGDRETQYF
TRBJ2-7 | TRBD2 | many | TRBV7-8 | TGTGCCAGCAGCTTAGAACTAGCGGGTTCCTACGAGCAGTACTTC | CASSLELAGSYEQYF